The clone carrying this T cell receptor (beta chain) has more than one count but fewer than ten. What it recognizes is unknown. Ligated cDNA underwent four rounds of PCR with nested alpha and beta constant region primers and SP2. Blood and skin TCR RNA was reverse transcribed with alpha and beta constant primers. TCRdb reprocessed the UMI-ligation and nested PCR reads with MiXCR, giving one entry per CDR3 protein. This table has fewer than 35,000 distinct CDR3 sequences, approximately 6.7% appearing once. Germline loops: CDR1 KGHSH, CDR2 LQKENI. This CDR3 comprises 16 residues. Between the trimmed V and J ends, which lost 1 base and 0 bases, there was a span of 12 bases. Specified treatment: skin biopsy from PPD injection site in Mantoux-positive individual. A UMI-containing oligonucleotide was joined by 3' ligation to the TCR cDNA template. The data derive from a study of naive and memory T cell subsets.

Study-wide results and limits: Far more TCRs reportedly came from tuberculin skin test site biopsies. This RNA-based method may be sensitive to activation-related transcript changes.

This receptor was obtained from an adult in good health. The chain links TRBV18 to TRBJ1-1; D is undetermined. Sequencing was performed on skin, taken from a tuberculin skin test site. The DNA for the CDR3 is TGTGCCAGCTCACCACGAACCGACCGTATGAACACTGAAGCTTTCTTT. Translating gives CASSPRTDRMNTEAFF.